The count of the clone carrying this T cell receptor (beta chain) is one. Its antigen is not identified. Libraries were prepared by immunoSEQ multiplex PCR; TCRdb keeps only in-frame clonotypes and omits some of them. The data hold around 52,000 clones, with 83% observed a single time. This entry is derived from a study of OX40 agonist ivuxolimab in advanced cancers. Turning to the study itself: Ivuxolimab, an antibody that agonizes OX40 (CD134), was administered to the patients.

This CDR3 has 16 residues. The V gene's germline CDR1 is MGHRA and CDR2 YSYEKL. V lost 4 bases and J 5 bases, leaving 21 bases between the germline ends. Findings of the study overall: CD4+ T cells averaged fewer expanded clones than CD8+ T cells.

The TCR was taken from an adult with an advanced solid tumor such as melanoma, head and neck, liver or kidney cancer. The chain has TRBV4-1 and TRBJ2-7, with D perhaps being TRBD1 or TRBD2 (5 bases each). Specimen: CD4+ or CD8+ T cells sorted from blood, collected in a trial of the OX40 agonist ivuxolimab. The CDR3 sequence: CASSRSPTGAGNEQYF. In DNA form, the CDR3 reads TGCGCCAGCAGCCGGTCCCCTACCGGGGCCGGGAACGAGCAGTACTTC.